Below, 11 T cell receptor beta chains from the same sample are listed, as sequenced in a study of cytomegalovirus exposure and HLA in healthy donors. Vbeta (60) and Jbeta (13) primers were used in the PCR. TCRdb keeps only in-frame clones here, not all; method: immunoSEQ multiplex PCR. Found here are 150,000 to 200,000 clones, more than 70% of them singletons; the top ten hold less than 1.1%. The sample comprised PBMCs. The receptors here all came from a woman aged 40 to 50 in good health and CMV-seronegative.

This clone was observed a few times. The V and J genes are TRBV9 and TRBJ2-2; TRBD1 is a possible D gene (6 bases). Trimming stripped 3 bases from V and 6 bases from J, with 24 bases between. The CDR3 has 18 amino acids. The germline CDR1 and CDR2 sequences are SGDLS and YYNGEE. CDR3 DNA: TGTGCCAGCAGCGGGGGACCGGGACAAGGTCCCTTTTCCGGGGAGCTGTTTTTT. Its protein product is CASSGGPGQGPFSGELFF. Based on the CDR3 plus reference TRBV9 and TRBJ2-2, the full variable domain is DSGVTQTPKHLITATGQRVTLRCSPRSGDLSVYWYQQSLDQGLQFLIQYYNGEERAKGNILERFSAQQFPDLHSELNLSSLELGDSALYFCASSGGPGQGPFSGELFFGEGSRLTVL.

The chain carries TRBV14 and TRBJ2-7, with 12 bases aligning to TRBD2. The CDR3 is 19 residues long. CDR1 is SGHDN and CDR2 is FVKESK in the germline V gene. The V and J ends lost 4 bases and 0 bases, in that order; junction bases with no gene match: 13. The CDR3 bases are TGTGCCAGCAGCCGCCGACTAGCGGGAGCCCTCAGTTTCTCCTACGAGCAGTACTTC. It codes for CASSRRLAGALSFSYEQYF.

The genes are TRBV5-4 and TRBJ2-2, with 8 bases aligning to TRBD1. Looked up from germline, CDR1 is SGHNT and CDR2 is YYREEE (reference sequence). The CDR3 spans 16 residues. Germline trimming cut 5 bases from V and 4 bases from J; bases unmatched to any gene: 10. CDR3 loop: CASSSGARGRTGELFF. The DNA of the CDR3 is TGTGCCAGCAGTTCCGGAGCCAGGGGGCGCACCGGGGAGCTGTTTTTT.

The rearrangement uses TRBV29-1 and TRBJ2-1; a weak D match, TRBD2 (6 bases). The CDR3 sequence is 13 residues long. CDR1 SQVTM and CDR2 ANQGSEA come from the germline V gene. V was cut by 3 bases and J by 7 bases, with 13 bases left in between. The CDR3 is CSVDGGAGNEQFF. CDR3 bases: TGCAGCGTTGACGGAGGGGCGGGAAATGAGCAGTTCTTC.

The rearrangement joins TRBV7-8 to TRBJ2-1, with D perhaps TRBD2 (6 bases). The germline V gene has CDR1 SGHVS and CDR2 FQNEAQ. The CDR3 sequence is 14 residues long. Trimming shortened V by 3 bases and J by 3 bases, and 9 bases separated the two germline ends. The DNA of the CDR3 is TGTGCCAGCAGCTTGGAGGGAGTCTACAATGAGCAGTTCTTC. Its translation: CASSLEGVYNEQFF.

On this clone itself: This CDR3 is also generated by other DNA sequences in the sample. This chain links TRBV27 with TRBJ2-7, with 8 bases lining up with TRBD2. The germline V gene has CDR1 MNHEY and CDR2 SMNVEV (reference sequence). The CDR3 runs to 17 residues. J was trimmed by 4 bases and V by 4 bases; bases with no gene match: 15. For the CDR3, the DNA is TGTGCCAGCAGTTCCGGGGGTGGACTAGCAGGACGGTACGAGCAGTACTTC. Protein: CASSSGGGLAGRYEQYF.

The rearrangement joins TRBV2 to TRBJ2-2; a weak D match, TRBD2 (7 bases). Germline CDR1 is SNHLY and CDR2 is FYNNEI. Trimming left V 3 bases short and J 4 bases short, with 15 bases between. The length of the CDR3 is 16 residues. The CDR3 bases are TGTGCCAGCAGTGAGGGGGGGCTGGGGACCACCGGGGAGCTGTTTTTT. The encoded protein is CASSEGGLGTTGELFF. The full variable domain, completed using reference TRBV2 and TRBJ2-2, is EPEVTQTPSHQVTQMGQEVILRCVPISNHLYFYWYRQILGQKVEFLVSFYNNEISEKSEIFDDQFSVERPDGSNFTLKIRSTKLEDSAMYFCASSEGGLGTTGELFFGEGSRLTVL.

The chain recombines TRBV5-1 with TRBJ2-1, with D possibly TRBD1 on 6 matching bases. The V gene lost 4 bases and the J gene lost 8 bases, with 13 bases spanning the gap. Germline V gene lookup returns CDR1 SGHRS and CDR2 YFSETQ. CDR3 length equals 13 residues. In nucleotides, the CDR3 is TGCGCCAGCAGCCGTACGACAGGATATGAGCAGTTCTTC. Translating gives CASSRTTGYEQFF.

The chain recombines TRBV10-3 with TRBJ1-2; 7 bases align to TRBD1. Per the germline V gene, CDR1 is ENHRY and CDR2 is SYGVKD. Trimming cost V 5 bases and J 3 bases; bases outside gene matches: 6. CDR3 length: 14 amino acids. Here the CDR3 reads CAISPGTEYYGYTF. The CDR3 coding sequence is TGTGCCATCAGTCCCGGGACAGAGTACTATGGCTACACCTTC.

The chain employs TRBV7-3 and TRBJ2-1, with a possible D match to TRBD2 (5 bases). The CDR3 totals 14 residues. The V gene lost 1 base and the J gene lost 3 bases, with 7 bases spanning the gap. Germline-derived CDR1 and CDR2 are SGHTA and FQGTGA. CDR3: CASSLIGNYNEQFF. CDR3 in DNA: TGTGCCAGCAGCTTAATCGGGAACTACAATGAGCAGTTCTTC.

Here the CDR3 DNA reads TGTGCCAGCAGCTTGACAGATAATTTGGGCACTGAAGCTTTCTTT. Translation gives CASSLTDNLGTEAFF. The chain is built from TRBV7-2 and TRBJ1-1; D might be TRBD1 (5 bases). Germline loops: CDR1 SGHTA, CDR2 FQGNSA. V was pared by 3 bases and J by 4 bases, with 15 bases between. CDR3 length equals 15 residues.